This entry is about one T cell receptor beta chain. These data belong to a study of response to subunit inactivated influenza vaccine. TCRdb passed the RT-PCR reads through MiXCR, listing each CDR3 protein once. The sample has more than 550,000 distinct CDR3 sequences, about 11% seen once. The J segment lost 4 bases and the V segment lost 2 bases, leaving 5 bases of the junction unmatched. This CDR3 contains 15 residues. In germline, CDR1 is SGHRS, CDR2 YFSETQ. These data were also reused for a study on T cells expressing NK-cell markers. As that study records: Beta-chain TCR cDNA was generated via 5'RACE template switching with UMIs. Sequenced donors, eight in total, included seven who were HCMV-seropositive and one who was seronegative. The dominant NKG2C+ clonotypes represented about 1.0-8% of CD8+ T cells in six donors. Leadership of the CD3+CD56-NKG2C+ fraction also belonged to these clonotypes in a handful of donors.

The clonotype originates from a man over 45 who received an inactivated influenza vaccine. Sequencing was performed on PBMCs from blood, taken on the day of vaccination. The chain links TRBV5-1 to TRBJ2-1; the match to TRBD2 covers 8 bases. CDR3 nucleotide sequence: TGCGCCAGCAGCTTACTAGCGGATACTTACAATGAGCAGTTCTTC. Amino acids: CASSLLADTYNEQFF.